This is a list of T cell receptor beta chains from one sample in a study of regulatory T cells in long-lasting Graves disease. TCRdb ran MiXCR on the multiplex PCR reads and lists one entry per CDR3 protein. The sample contains around 460,000 distinct CDR3 sequences, less than 25% of which appear only once. Sequenced here: peripheral blood mononuclear cells (PBMCs), sampled when the disease was refractory, from a patient treated with antithyroid drugs. The receptor source for this set is a female donor with Graves disease. The CDR3 runs from the conserved cysteine through the conserved F or W. D genes are given only for firm matches. Size is stated for part of the rows, as once, few or many counts, or as a class when the clone is expanded.

D gene: TRBD1; V gene: TRBV7-9; J gene: TRBJ2-4; clone size: many; CDR3 protein: CASSLASRDRERGIQYF; CDR3 DNA: TGTGCCAGCAGCTTAGCCTCCAGGGACAGGGAAAGGGGCATTCAGTACTTC
D gene: .; V gene: TRBV2; J gene: TRBJ1-5; clone size: many; CDR3 protein: CASSGRGAQPQHF; CDR3 DNA: TGTGCCAGCAGTGGGCGGGGAGCTCAGCCCCAGCATTTT
D gene: TRBD2; V gene: TRBV20-1; J gene: TRBJ2-5; clone size: many; CDR3 protein: CSARKASGSVEETQYF; CDR3 DNA: TGCAGTGCTAGAAAAGCTAGCGGGAGCGTTGAAGAGACCCAGTACTTC
D gene: .; V gene: TRBV2; J gene: TRBJ2-6; clone size: .; CDR3 protein: CASSEIGATGRSGANVLTF; CDR3 DNA: TGTGCCAGCAGTGAAATTGGGGCGACGGGACGATCTGGGGCCAACGTCCTGACTTTC
D gene: .; V gene: TRBV2; J gene: TRBJ1-6; clone size: many; CDR3 protein: CASSESRANSPLHF; CDR3 DNA: TGTGCCAGCAGTGAGAGTAGGGCCAATTCACCCCTCCACTTT
D gene: .; V gene: TRBV7-2; J gene: TRBJ1-5; clone size: many; CDR3 protein: CASSLGGEGNQPQHF; CDR3 DNA: TGTGCCAGCAGCTTGGGAGGGGAAGGCAATCAGCCCCAGCATTTT
D gene: .; V gene: TRBV19; J gene: TRBJ2-7; clone size: many; CDR3 protein: CASSIGHPEGASYEQYF; CDR3 DNA: TGTGCCAGTAGTATAGGCCACCCGGAAGGTGCCTCCTACGAGCAGTACTTC
D gene: .; V gene: TRBV3-1; J gene: TRBJ1-1; clone size: few; CDR3 protein: CASSQIGTLNTEAFF; CDR3 DNA: TGTGCCAGCAGCCAGATAGGGACTTTGAACACTGAAGCTTTCTTT
D gene: .; V gene: TRBV28; J gene: TRBJ1-2; clone size: many; CDR3 protein: CASSFAGEDYGYTF; CDR3 DNA: TGTGCCAGCAGTTTCGCCGGCGAGGACTATGGCTACACCTTC
D gene: .; V gene: TRBV2; J gene: TRBJ2-2; clone size: many; CDR3 protein: CASSEASENTGELFF; CDR3 DNA: TGTGCCAGCAGTGAAGCTAGCGAGAACACCGGGGAGCTGTTTTTT
D gene: TRBD2; V gene: TRBV12-3/TRBV12-4; J gene: TRBJ2-2; clone size: .; CDR3 protein: CASSWASGTGELFF; CDR3 DNA: TGTGCCAGCAGTTGGGCTAGCGGGACCGGGGAGCTGTTTTTT